A single sample is the source of the 9 T cell receptor beta chains below, sequenced in a study of cytomegalovirus exposure and HLA in healthy donors. Primers included in the PCR were 60 Vbeta and 13 Jbeta primers. TCRdb keeps only in-frame clones here, not all; method: immunoSEQ multiplex PCR. The sample includes some 110,000 clones, roughly three quarters of them seen just once. The sample was PBMCs. The receptors come from a man aged 45-65 years in good health and CMV-seropositive.

The chain recombines TRBV4-3 with TRBJ2-3; the D gene is possibly TRBD1 (5 bases). V shed 1 base and J shed 1 base, with 18 bases lying between them. The germline V gene encodes CDR1 LGHNA and CDR2 YSLEER. CDR3 length equals 18 residues. The CDR3 region has the DNA TGCGCCAGCAGCCAAGGAACCATTGCAGGGATGGGCACAGATACGCAGTATTTT. Translation gives CASSQGTIAGMGTDTQYF.

The chain uses TRBV5-1 and TRBJ1-5; TRBD1 agrees at 10 bases. Trimming removed 5 bases from V and 6 bases from J; junction bases left unmatched: 8. The CDR3 has 15 amino acids. The germline CDR1 and CDR2 sequences are SGHRS and YFSETQ. CDR3 coding DNA: TGCGCCAGCAGAACCGGGACAGGGGAAAGTCAGCCCCAGCATTTT. Amino acid sequence: CASRTGTGESQPQHF.

This clone has only a few counts. The chain combines TRBV5-1 with TRBJ2-2; TRBD2 matches at 8 bases. Germline lookup yields CDR1 SGHRS and CDR2 YFSETQ. Unmatched junction bases numbered 6, after V lost 4 bases and J lost 1 base. The CDR3 consists of 16 residues. The CDR3 spells CASSPASGWNTGELFF. As DNA, the CDR3 is TGCGCCAGCAGCCCTGCTAGCGGGTGGAACACCGGGGAGCTGTTTTTT.

The chain recombines TRBV28 with TRBJ1-4, with 10 nucleotides matching TRBD1. V was pared by 3 bases and J by 7 bases, with 8 bases of the junction left unmatched. The CDR3 is made up of 16 amino acids. Germline V lookup: CDR1 MDHEN, CDR2 SYDVKM. The CDR3 is CASSLGTGVISEKLFF. The CDR3 DNA follows: TGTGCCAGCAGTTTGGGGACAGGGGTCATTAGTGAAAAACTGTTTTTT.

This chain links TRBV5-8 with TRBJ2-3, with 8 positions matching TRBD1. Per the germline V gene, CDR1 is SGHTS and CDR2 is YDEGEE. The CDR3 loop spans 17 amino acids. V dropped 3 bases and J dropped 5; count of bases not matched to a gene: 14. CDR3 loop: CASSWGTGLEERDTQYF. The CDR3 region has the DNA TGTGCCAGCAGCTGGGGGACAGGACTCGAGGAAAGAGATACGCAGTATTTT.

To note about this clone: The junction departs from germline at one end; a sequencing error may be responsible. The chain is built from TRBV2 and TRBJ1-1, with D uncertain. The CDR3 is made up of 15 amino acids. Germline CDR1 is SNHLY and CDR2 is FYNNEI. The DNA for the CDR3 is TGTGCCAGCACTTTGGATGACATGTGGAACACTGAAGCTTCCTTT. Translated: CASTLDDMWNTEASF.

The table lists this clone with a few counts. This chain links TRBV29-1 with TRBJ2-2, with unresolved D. The CDR3 has 13 residues. The germline gives CDR1 SQVTM, CDR2 ANQGSEA. V lost 5 bases to trimming and J lost 2 bases, with 9 bases between them. CDR3 DNA sequence: TGCAGCGTTAAGACATCTAACACCGGGGAGCTGTTTTTT. Translated, it gives CSVKTSNTGELFF.

The J gene is TRBJ2-7, the V gene TRBV7-9, with TRBD1 as a possible D gene (5 bases). This CDR3 is built from 15 residues. Germline V lookup: CDR1 SEHNR, CDR2 FQNEAQ (reference sequence). Trimming removed 6 bases at V and 1 base at J, with 16 bases between. CDR3 protein: CASSLGQGRSYEQYF. CDR3 bases: TGTGCCAGCAGTCTAGGGCAGGGCCGTTCCTACGAGCAGTACTTC. Complete variable domain (other parts from reference TRBV7-9 and TRBJ2-7): DTGVSQNPRHKITKRGQNVTFRCDPISEHNRLYWYRQTLGQGPEFLTYFQNEAQLEKSRLLSDRFSAERPKGSFSTLEIQRTEQGDSAMYLCASSLGQGRSYEQYFGPGTRLTVT.

V and J are TRBV19 and TRBJ1-5; 7 positions match TRBD1. CDR1 LNHDA and CDR2 SQIVND come from the germline V gene (reference sequence). The V segment lost 3 bases and the J segment 2 bases; nucleotides outside the gene matches: 1. The CDR3 sequence is 14 residues long. In nucleotides, the CDR3 is TGTGCCAGTAGTATCGGACAGGGCAATCAGCCCCAGCATTTT. It is translated as CASSIGQGNQPQHF.